The 27 T cell receptor beta chains below were found in one sample sequenced in a study of cytomegalovirus exposure and HLA in healthy donors. Only in-frame clones appear in the TCRdb table, and some are missing; sequencing was by immunoSEQ multiplex PCR. The sample consists of around 160,000 clones, more than 70% of them appearing once. The sequenced sample consisted of PBMCs. The receptors here all came from a man between 18 and 35 years old in good health and CMV-seronegative.

This chain links TRBV6-5 with TRBJ1-1; D is undetermined. V was trimmed by 4 bases and J by 1 base, leaving 7 bases between them. The CDR3 has 13 residues. CDR1 MNHEY and CDR2 SVGAGI come from the germline V gene. For the CDR3, the DNA is TGTGCCAGCAGTTTTGACAAGAACACTGAAGCTTTCTTT. Translated, it gives CASSFDKNTEAFF.

The V gene is TRBV4-1, the J gene TRBJ2-7; no clear D. This CDR3 comprises 15 residues. CDR1 is MGHRA and CDR2 is YSYEKL in the germline V gene. Between the trimmed V and J ends, which lost 2 bases and 4 bases, there was a span of 15 bases. The CDR3 region has the DNA TGCGCCAGCAGCCAAAGTCCAGTTCCGCGGTACGAGCAGTACTTC. This encodes CASSQSPVPRYEQYF.

This chain links TRBV5-1 with TRBJ2-5, with TRBD1 as a possible D gene (6 bases). The CDR3 is 14 amino acids. Germline CDR1 SGHRS, CDR2 YFSETQ. With 4 bases removed from V and 2 bases from J, the gap between germline ends came to 12 bases. The CDR3 DNA reads TGCGCCAGCAGCCCCACGACAGGACAAGAGACCCAGTACTTC. As protein: CASSPTTGQETQYF.

The chain combines TRBV11-2 with TRBJ2-2; D is uncertain. The CDR3 is 14 residues long. The V and J ends lost 5 bases and 1 base respectively, with 8 bases between them. Germline CDR1 reads SGHAT; CDR2 reads FQNNGV. The CDR3 region is CASSRRGNTGELFF. The CDR3 nucleotides are TGTGCCAGCAGCCGCAGAGGGAACACCGGGGAGCTGTTTTTT.

This rearrangement joins TRBV28 to TRBJ2-7; TRBD1 agrees at 7 bases. The CDR3 contains 14 residues. Trimming cost V 6 bases and J 1 base; bases outside gene matches: 6. Germline CDR1 reads MDHEN; CDR2 reads SYDVKM. The CDR3 here is CASSSGTASYEQYV. CDR3 coding DNA: TGTGCCAGCAGCTCCGGGACAGCTTCCTACGAGCAGTACGTC.

V usage is TRBV23-1 and J usage is TRBJ2-7, with 9 bases matching TRBD1. Being an ORF, TRBV23-1 has a function that is uncertain. CDR3 length: 14 residues. V gave up 7 bases and J gave up 2 bases; unmatched junction bases: 6. CDR3 bases: TGCGCCAGCACCGCCCGGGACAGGGCCTACGAGCAGTACGTC. Amino acid sequence: CASTARDRAYEQYV.

V usage is TRBV6-5 and J usage is TRBJ1-2, with 7 bases aligning to TRBD1. This CDR3 is built from 14 residues. The V gene's germline CDR1 is MNHEY and CDR2 SVGAGI. Germline trimming cut 6 bases from V and 4 bases from J; bases unmatched to any gene: 8. The CDR3 coding sequence is TGTGCCAGCAGGACAGGGTCTAGTATCTATGGCTACACCTTC. Its translation is CASRTGSSIYGYTF.

This rearrangement joins TRBV6-5 to TRBJ2-2, with D hard to call. CDR3 length equals 15 residues. The V gene lost 6 bases and the J gene lost 0 bases, with 11 bases spanning the gap. The germline gives CDR1 MNHEY, CDR2 SVGAGI. The DNA for the CDR3 is TGTGCCAGCAGCCCCTATTACTCGAACACCGGGGAGCTGTTTTTT. Residues: CASSPYYSNTGELFF.

The V call is TRBV7-9, the J call TRBJ1-6; D remains unclear. The CDR3 covers 15 residues. V gave up 0 bases and J gave up 9 bases, with 12 bases separating them. CDR1 SEHNR and CDR2 FQNEAQ come from the germline V gene (reference sequence). DNA for the CDR3: TGTGCCAGCAGCTTAGCGCAGGTAACCCGTTCACCCCTCCACTTT. Protein: CASSLAQVTRSPLHF.

V usage is TRBV18 and J usage is TRBJ2-5; no clear D gene. V gave up 3 bases and J gave up 2 bases, with 13 bases separating them. The CDR3 runs to 15 residues. Germline values: CDR1 KGHSH, CDR2 LQKENI. The CDR3 nucleotides read TGTGCCAGCTCACCCCCCACCCTACAGCAAGAGACCCAGTACTTC. It translates to CASSPPTLQQETQYF.

The chain links TRBV6-1 to TRBJ1-3; no reliable D call. The CDR3 is 11 residues long. V was pared by 2 bases and J by 9 bases, with 5 bases between. CDR1 is MNHNS, CDR2 SASEGT, per germline. The CDR3 DNA reads as TGTGCCAGCAGTGAAACTTCCACCATATATTTT. Its translation is CASSETSTIYF.

The chain couples TRBV4-2 to TRBJ2-2; TRBD1 aligns across 9 bases. Germline CDR1 is LGHNA and CDR2 is YNFKEQ. This CDR3 has 16 residues. Trimming at V came to 4 bases and at J to 5 bases, leaving 8 bases not matched to a gene. CDR3 residues: CASSRPGQGRTGELFF. DNA of the CDR3: TGTGCCAGCAGCCGGCCGGGACAGGGAAGGACCGGGGAGCTGTTTTTT.

The chain employs TRBV6-1 and TRBJ2-7; possibly TRBD2 for D (8 bases). The CDR3 totals 18 residues. The V gene's germline CDR1 is MNHNS and CDR2 SASEGT. The V end lost 4 bases, the J end lost 4 bases, and 26 bases lay between the germline ends. CDR3 in amino acids: CASSGDSRSWRGVYEQYV. The CDR3 nucleotides read TGTGCCAGCAGTGGGGACAGTAGGTCTTGGCGGGGGGTTTACGAGCAGTACGTC.

The chain combines TRBV7-6 with TRBJ1-1, with a possible D match to TRBD1 (5 bases). The CDR3 contains 13 residues. Trimming stripped 4 bases from V and 4 bases from J, with 10 bases between. The V gene's germline CDR1 is SGHVS and CDR2 FNYEAQ. The CDR3 sequence is CASSSRVLTEAFF. CDR3 bases: TGTGCCAGCAGCTCCAGGGTTCTCACTGAAGCTTTCTTT.

The chain is built from TRBV18 and TRBJ2-1; possibly TRBD2 for D (5 bases). Germline V gene sequence: CDR1 KGHSH, CDR2 LQKENI. The length of the CDR3 is 18 residues. With 5 bases removed from V and 1 base from J, the gap between germline ends came to 21 bases. The CDR3 DNA follows: TGTGCCAGCTCATATGGACGGGGAGTGTCCCTTTCCTACAATGAGCAGTTCTTC. Its translation is CASSYGRGVSLSYNEQFF.

This chain joins TRBV30 and TRBJ2-5; 10 bases agree with TRBD2. J gave up 5 bases and V 0 bases, and 3 bases lay outside the gene matches. Per the germline V gene, CDR1 is GTSNPN and CDR2 is SVGIG (reference sequence). There are 14 residues in the CDR3. This CDR3 reads CAWSVSGGAETQYF. The CDR3 DNA reads as TGTGCCTGGAGTGTCAGCGGGGGGGCCGAGACCCAGTACTTC.

This rearrangement joins TRBV18 to TRBJ2-5; D may be TRBD1 (6 bases). The V and J ends lost 5 bases and 5 bases respectively, with 12 bases between them. The length of the CDR3 is 13 residues. Per the germline V gene, CDR1 is KGHSH and CDR2 is LQKENI. The DNA of the CDR3 is TGTGCCAGCTCAAGACAGGTTGGGGAGACCCAGTACTTC. Translated, it gives CASSRQVGETQYF.

The chain couples TRBV7-2 to TRBJ2-5; D is possibly TRBD2 (7 bases). The CDR3 is 15 amino acids. Germline V gene data show CDR1 as SGHTA and CDR2 as FQGNSA. The V end was cut by 1 base, the J end by 5 bases, with 14 bases between. In nucleotides, the CDR3 is TGTGCCAGCAGCTTAGGTGGGGGGGCAGTGGAGACCCAGTACTTC. Its translation is CASSLGGGAVETQYF.

The V call is TRBV7-2, the J call TRBJ1-6; TRBD1 matches at 9 bases. The V segment lost 5 bases and the J segment 7 bases; nucleotides outside the gene matches: 6. CDR1 is SGHTA, CDR2 FQGNSA, per germline. The CDR3 contains 15 residues. The chain's CDR3 is CASSIGTGLNSPLHF. Written as DNA, the CDR3 is TGTGCCAGCAGCATAGGGACAGGGCTGAATTCACCCCTCCACTTT.

V and J are TRBV27 and TRBJ2-1; D perhaps matches TRBD1 (6 bases). The germline V and J ends were trimmed by 7 bases and 5 bases, with 18 bases remaining between them. CDR1 MNHEY and CDR2 SMNVEV come from the germline V gene (reference sequence). CDR3 size: 15 residues. The CDR3 reads CASTEIGGRDNEQFF. CDR3 bases: TGTGCCAGCACCGAGATAGGGGGAAGGGACAATGAGCAGTTCTTC.

This clone was detected a few times. The V and J genes are TRBV30 and TRBJ1-3; 7 positions match TRBD1. V gave up 6 bases and J gave up 4 bases; unmatched junction bases: 6. CDR3 length: 13 residues. Germline CDR1 GTSNPN, CDR2 SVGIG (reference sequence). In DNA form, the CDR3 reads TGTGCCTGCGACAGGGCTTCAGGAAACACCATATATTTT. Its translation: CACDRASGNTIYF.

J is TRBJ2-5 and V is TRBV27; D is perhaps TRBD1 (6 bases). Germline loops: CDR1 MNHEY, CDR2 SMNVEV (reference sequence). This CDR3 is built from 14 residues. V was pared by 4 bases and J by 4 bases, with 13 bases between. The CDR3: CASSSRQVLETQYF. CDR3 bases: TGTGCCAGCAGTTCCCGACAGGTATTAGAGACCCAGTACTTC.

CDR3 in amino acids: CASSTGRGVPGELFF. CDR3 nucleotides: TGTGCCAGTAGTACAGGGCGTGGTGTCCCCGGGGAGCTGTTTTTT. This chain links TRBV19 with TRBJ2-2, with a tentative D call TRBD1 (5 bases). CDR1 and CDR2 from the germline V gene are LNHDA and SQIVND (reference sequence). There are 15 residues in the CDR3. V shed 4 bases and J shed 6 bases, with 15 bases lying between them.

This clone has only one observation. For the CDR3, the DNA is TGTGCCAGTACAGGGGGGGAGACCCAGTACTTC. Amino acid sequence: CASTGGETQYF. The chain employs TRBV6-5 and TRBJ2-5; 8 nucleotides align to TRBD1. Germline assignment: CDR1 MNHEY and CDR2 SVGAGI. The CDR3 spans 11 residues. V shed 9 bases, J shed 5 bases, and the junction held 2 bases outside the gene matches.

The J gene is TRBJ2-3, the V gene TRBV28; TRBD2 matches 10 bases. This CDR3 contains 13 residues. J lost 6 bases, V lost 6 bases, and 3 bases had no gene match. The germline CDR1 and CDR2 sequences are MDHEN and SYDVKM. The CDR3 here is CASRLAGVDTQYF. DNA of the CDR3: TGTGCCAGCAGGCTAGCGGGAGTGGATACGCAGTATTTT.

This chain links TRBV7-2 with TRBJ1-2; 8 bases are shared with TRBD1. The J segment lost 5 bases and the V segment lost 1 base, leaving 3 bases of the junction unmatched. This CDR3 comprises 14 residues. CDR1 and CDR2 from the germline V gene are SGHTA and FQGNSA. CDR3 coding DNA: TGTGCCAGCAGCTTAGGTTGGACAGGGTATGGCTACACCTTC. Amino acid sequence: CASSLGWTGYGYTF.

The V and J genes are TRBV6-6 and TRBJ2-1; D not resolved. Germline CDR1 MNHNY, CDR2 SVGAGI (reference sequence). The CDR3 sequence is 12 residues long. Trimming removed 4 bases at V and 4 bases at J, with 5 bases between. CDR3 sequence reads: CASSSRYNEQFF. CDR3 bases: TGTGCCAGCAGTTCCAGGTACAATGAGCAGTTCTTC.